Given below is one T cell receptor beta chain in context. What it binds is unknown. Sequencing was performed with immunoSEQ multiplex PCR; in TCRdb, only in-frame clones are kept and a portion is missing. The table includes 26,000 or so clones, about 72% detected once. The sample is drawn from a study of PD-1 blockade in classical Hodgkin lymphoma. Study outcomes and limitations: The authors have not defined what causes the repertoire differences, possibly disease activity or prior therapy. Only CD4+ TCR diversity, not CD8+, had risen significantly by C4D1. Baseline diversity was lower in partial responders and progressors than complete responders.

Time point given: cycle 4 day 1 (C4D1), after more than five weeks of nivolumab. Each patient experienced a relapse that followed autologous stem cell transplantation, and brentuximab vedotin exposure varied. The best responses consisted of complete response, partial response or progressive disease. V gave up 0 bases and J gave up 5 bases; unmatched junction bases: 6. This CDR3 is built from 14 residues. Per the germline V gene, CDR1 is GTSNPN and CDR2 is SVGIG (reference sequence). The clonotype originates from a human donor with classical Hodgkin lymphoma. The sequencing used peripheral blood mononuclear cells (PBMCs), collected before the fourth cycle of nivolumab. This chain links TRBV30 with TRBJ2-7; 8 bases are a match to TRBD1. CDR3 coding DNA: TGTGCCTGGAGTGTAGACCAGGGGGCCAACGAGCAGTACTTC. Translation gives CAWSVDQGANEQYF.